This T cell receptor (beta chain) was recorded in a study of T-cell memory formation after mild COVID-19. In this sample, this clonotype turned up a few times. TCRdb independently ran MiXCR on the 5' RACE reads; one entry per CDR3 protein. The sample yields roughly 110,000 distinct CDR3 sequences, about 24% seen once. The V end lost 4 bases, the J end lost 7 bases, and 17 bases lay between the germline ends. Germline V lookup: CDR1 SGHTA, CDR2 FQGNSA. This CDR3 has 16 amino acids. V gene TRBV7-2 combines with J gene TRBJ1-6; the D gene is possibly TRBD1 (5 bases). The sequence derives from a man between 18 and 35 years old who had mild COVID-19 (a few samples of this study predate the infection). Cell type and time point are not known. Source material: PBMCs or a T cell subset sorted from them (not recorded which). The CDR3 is CASSSLSGYRNSPLHF. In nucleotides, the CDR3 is TGTGCCAGCAGCTCCCTCTCAGGGTACAGGAATTCACCCCTCCACTTT. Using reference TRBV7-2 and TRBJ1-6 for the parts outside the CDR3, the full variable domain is GAGVSQSPSNKVTEKGKDVELRCDPISGHTALYWYRQSLGQGLEFLIYFQGNSAPDKSGLPSDRFSAERTGGSVSTLTIQRTQQEDSAVYLCASSSLSGYRNSPLHFGNGTRLTVT.